The 31 T cell receptor beta chains below come from one sample, sequenced in a study of shared clonotypes between healthy human individuals (dated by TCRdb to between 2020 and 2021). The library was obtained by the immunoSEQ multiplex PCR assay. The source is immuneACCESS, and TCRdb retained only in-frame sequences with V and J called. Part of the clones is not carried over; for the studies checked, unresolved V genes explain less than half of this, and the remainder is unexplained. The sample table shows around 1.4 million clones, and 98% are seen once. The biggest ten clones account for 0.3% to 0.45% of the sample. Source material: naive CD4+ T cells sorted from blood. The cell subset or site label of this sample denotes: CD45RA+ positively selected. These receptors all stem from a man aged 30 to 45 in good health.

The rearrangement uses TRBV5-4 and TRBJ2-1; TRBD2 matches 10 bases. V lost 3 bases and J lost 6; bases outside the gene matches: 6. CDR1 SGHNT and CDR2 YYREEE come from the germline V gene (reference sequence). CDR3 size: 15 residues. As DNA, the CDR3 is TGTGCCAGCAGCTCAAAGCGGGAGGGCCCCAATGAGCAGTTCTTC. Amino acids: CASSSKREGPNEQFF. Using reference TRBV5-4 and TRBJ2-1 for the parts outside the CDR3, the full variable domain is ETGVTQSPTHLIKTRGQQVTLRCSSQSGHNTVSWYQQALGQGPQFIFQYYREEENGRGNFPPRFSGLQFPNYSSELNVNALELDDSALYLCASSSKREGPNEQFFGPGTRLTVL.

The rearrangement uses TRBV28 and TRBJ2-1, with D unclear. CDR3 length: 15 residues. The germline V gene encodes CDR1 MDHEN and CDR2 SYDVKM. The V end was cut by 5 bases, the J end by 4 bases, with 15 bases between. The CDR3 reads CASSTRTAIYNEQFF. The CDR3, as DNA: TGTGCCAGCAGTACACGGACGGCGATATACAATGAGCAGTTCTTC.

The chain links TRBV18 to TRBJ2-7, with TRBD1 as a possible D gene (6 bases). This CDR3 comprises 13 residues. Germline-derived CDR1 and CDR2 are KGHSH and LQKENI. V was shortened by 3 bases and J by 4 bases, with 10 bases between the two germline ends. DNA of the CDR3: TGTGCCAGCTCACCTGGGGACAAGTACGAGCAGTACTTC. As protein: CASSPGDKYEQYF.

The genes are TRBV30 and TRBJ2-7; 9 bases fit TRBD1. The CDR3 has 18 amino acids. V trimming: 2 bases; J trimming: 6 bases; junction bases outside the gene matches: 20. Germline CDR1 is GTSNPN and CDR2 is SVGIG (reference sequence). CDR3 bases: TGTGCCTGGAGTTCCACGAGGACCCCGGGACAGGGTCCGTCCGAGCAGTACTTC. It translates to CAWSSTRTPGQGPSEQYF. Full variable domain (missing parts from reference TRBV30 and TRBJ2-7): SQTIHQWPATLVQPVGSPLSLECTVEGTSNPNLYWYRQAAGRGLQLLFYSVGIGQISSEVPQNLSASRPQDRQFILSSKKLLLSDSGFYLCAWSSTRTPGQGPSEQYFGPGTRLTVT.

This sequence joins TRBV6-5 and TRBJ2-5; D possibly corresponds to TRBD2 (5 bases). This CDR3 is 13 amino acids long. Trimming took off 10 bases at V and 2 bases at J, with 14 bases between the two ends. CDR1 is MNHEY, CDR2 SVGAGI, per germline. The CDR3 sequence is CATRTHEQETQYF. In nucleotides, the CDR3 is TGTGCCACCCGGACTCACGAACAAGAGACCCAGTACTTC.

On this clone itself: The sample carries other DNA sequences with the same CDR3. The chain links TRBV28 to TRBJ1-1, with no clear D. The CDR3 covers 11 residues. Germline CDR1 reads MDHEN; CDR2 reads SYDVKM. V was pared by 7 bases and J by 1 base, with 4 bases between. CDR3 in DNA: TGTGCCAGCACCTCGAACACTGAAGCTTTCTTT. Translating gives CASTSNTEAFF.

CDR3 residues: CSVEDLRGGVAEAFF. CDR3 coding DNA: TGCAGCGTTGAAGATCTCAGGGGGGGAGTTGCTGAAGCTTTCTTT. The rearrangement links TRBV29-1 to TRBJ1-1, with 7 bases fitting TRBD1. The CDR3 consists of 15 residues. Germline loops: CDR1 SQVTM, CDR2 ANQGSEA. Trimming took 0 bases from V and 6 from J; bases not matched to a gene: 10.

The chain recombines TRBV7-9 with TRBJ1-2, with TRBD1 matching over 9 bases. J was trimmed by 6 bases and V by 5 bases; bases with no gene match: 7. This CDR3 has 14 amino acids. CDR1 and CDR2 (germline): SEHNR, FQNEAQ (reference sequence). CDR3 DNA sequence: TGTGCCAGCAGCCAACAGGGACAGGGACATGGCTACACCTTC. Translating gives CASSQQGQGHGYTF.

This clone appeared once. The rearrangement joins TRBV11-1 to TRBJ2-3, with a tentative D call TRBD1 (6 bases). V was clipped by 4 bases and J by 11 bases, with 19 bases between them. Per the germline V gene, CDR1 is SGHAT and CDR2 is FQDESV (reference sequence). This CDR3 spans 14 amino acids. CDR3 coding DNA: TGTGCCAGCAGCTCGGGGACAACGAAGATCGGGCAGTATTTT. This translates into CASSSGTTKIGQYF. Based on the CDR3 plus reference TRBV11-1 and TRBJ2-3, the full variable domain is EAEVAQSPRYKITEKSQAVAFWCDPISGHATLYWYRQILGQGPELLVQFQDESVVDDSQLPKDRFSAERLKGVDSTLKIQPAELGDSAMYLCASSSGTTKIGQYFGPGTRLTVL.

J is TRBJ2-3 and V is TRBV20-1; D is unresolved. Germline V gene lookup returns CDR1 DFQATT and CDR2 SNEGSKA (reference sequence). V lost 4 bases, J lost 4 bases, and 6 bases lay in between. This CDR3 spans 11 amino acids. As DNA, the CDR3 is TGCAGTGCTACCTGGCCAGATACGCAGTATTTT. Its protein is CSATWPDTQYF.

This sequence joins TRBV6-1 and TRBJ2-1; D uncertain. The CDR3 is 11 amino acids. With 8 bases removed from V and 5 bases from J, the gap between germline ends came to 7 bases. CDR1 is MNHNS and CDR2 is SASEGT in the germline V gene. Written as DNA, the CDR3 is TGTGCCAGCCTAGAGAACAATGAGCAGTTCTTC. This gives the protein CASLENNEQFF.

This chain links TRBV28 with TRBJ2-3; D call uncertain. V lost 4 bases to trimming and J lost 0 bases, with 14 bases between them. There are 16 residues in the CDR3. Germline-derived CDR1 and CDR2 are MDHEN and SYDVKM. The CDR3 reads CASSSYGAVSTDTQYF. The CDR3 bases are TGTGCCAGCAGTTCATATGGAGCAGTTAGCACAGATACGCAGTATTTT.

The chain uses TRBV13 and TRBJ2-1; D is perhaps TRBD1 or TRBD2 (5 bases each). Germline V CDR1 and CDR2: PRHDT, FYEKMQ (reference sequence). This CDR3 has 18 amino acids. V lost 0 bases, J lost 8 bases, and 23 bases lay in between. The CDR3 loop reads CASSLGPGRVGVGDEQFF. CDR3 nucleotide sequence: TGTGCCAGCAGCTTAGGTCCAGGAAGGGTAGGGGTCGGGGATGAGCAGTTCTTC.

The rearrangement joins TRBV5-1 to TRBJ2-3; 9 positions match TRBD1. Germline V gene sequence: CDR1 SGHRS, CDR2 YFSETQ. The junction had 9 bases not matched to a gene; V was cut back by 1 base and J by 0 bases. The CDR3 totals 18 residues. The CDR3 nucleotides are TGCGCCAGCAGCTTGAAGCCGGGACAGGGTTTTAGCACAGATACGCAGTATTTT. The encoded protein is CASSLKPGQGFSTDTQYF.

The CDR3 DNA follows: TGTGCCAGCAGCTTAGGGGAATGGGGCGAGCAGTTCTTC. Translation gives CASSLGEWGEQFF. The chain combines TRBV7-9 with TRBJ2-1; D may be TRBD1 (5 bases). Trimming pared 1 base from V and 10 bases from J, leaving 11 bases between. Germline CDR1 and CDR2: SEHNR and FQNEAQ (reference sequence). This CDR3 has 13 amino acids.

The rearrangement uses TRBV10-1 and TRBJ2-7; 7 bases are shared with TRBD1. The length of the CDR3 is 13 residues. The germline CDR1 and CDR2 sequences are WNHNN and SYGVQD (reference sequence). V lost 6 bases to trimming and J lost 1 base; unmatched junction nucleotides: 3. The CDR3 nucleotides read TGCGCCAGCAGGACAGGGCAGTCCTACGAGCAGTACTTC. Amino acids: CASRTGQSYEQYF.

The chain employs TRBV7-3 and TRBJ2-5; the D call may be TRBD1 or TRBD2 (5 bases each). CDR3 length: 13 residues. V lost 5 bases and J 4 bases, leaving 11 bases between the germline ends. The germline gives CDR1 SGHTA, CDR2 FQGTGA. The CDR3 coding sequence is TGTGCCAGCAGCCTTAGAGGGACAGAGACCCAGTACTTC. This encodes CASSLRGTETQYF.

The rearrangement uses TRBV14 and TRBJ2-1; D remains ambiguous. Trimming left V 5 bases short and J 3 bases short, with 11 bases between. CDR3 length: 14 residues. Germline V gene lookup returns CDR1 SGHDN and CDR2 FVKESK. In DNA, the CDR3 is TGTGCCAGCAGCTATCGACCGGGCTACAATGAGCAGTTCTTC. Translation gives CASSYRPGYNEQFF.

V usage is TRBV18 and J usage is TRBJ2-5; no definite D call. Germline-derived CDR1 and CDR2 are KGHSH and LQKENI. The CDR3 length is 16 residues. The germline V and J ends were trimmed by 0 bases and 1 base, with 12 bases remaining between them. The CDR3 region is CASSPPRTPSQETQYF. DNA of the CDR3: TGTGCCAGCTCACCACCCAGGACCCCTAGCCAAGAGACCCAGTACTTC.

The genes are TRBV19 and TRBJ1-1; D remains unclear. Germline CDR1 and CDR2: LNHDA and SQIVND (reference sequence). The CDR3 spans 12 residues. V was shortened by 1 base and J by 6 bases, with 6 bases between the two germline ends. The CDR3 DNA is TGTGCCAGTAGTATAGGTCCGGCTGAAGCTTTCTTT. Its translation is CASSIGPAEAFF. The full variable domain, completed using reference TRBV19 and TRBJ1-1, is DGGITQSPKYLFRKEGQNVTLSCEQNLNHDAMYWYRQDPGQGLRLIYYSQIVNDFQKGDIAEGYSVSREKKESFPLTVTSAQKNPTAFYLCASSIGPAEAFFGQGTRLTVV.

Comments on this clone: The same CDR3 is also encoded by other DNA sequences in this sample. V is TRBV10-3 and J is TRBJ1-5, with 7 nucleotides matching TRBD1. The CDR3 extends over 12 amino acids. Germline V lookup: CDR1 ENHRY, CDR2 SYGVKD. J lost 4 bases, V lost 11 bases, and 5 bases had no gene match. This CDR3 reads CAVQGRNQPQHF. In nucleotides, the CDR3 is TGTGCCGTACAGGGGCGGAATCAGCCCCAGCATTTT.

CDR3 coding DNA: TGCGCCAGCAGCCCAGGGCCAGTTCTCTCCTACGAGCAGTACTTC. Its protein product is CASSPGPVLSYEQYF. This chain joins TRBV4-1 and TRBJ2-7; tentatively, D is TRBD1 (5 bases). The germline V gene encodes CDR1 MGHRA and CDR2 YSYEKL. The CDR3 is 15 amino acids. Trimming cost V 4 bases and J 0 bases, with 13 bases left between them.

This clone was seen only once. This chain uses TRBV29-1 with TRBJ2-7; D possibly matches TRBD1 or TRBD2 (5 bases each). Germline CDR1 reads SQVTM; CDR2 reads ANQGSEA. This CDR3 has 14 amino acids. V was shortened by 7 bases and J by 0 bases, with 16 bases between the two germline ends. The CDR3 DNA reads TGCAGCGCCGCCCGGGGCAGGAGCTCCTACGAGCAGTACTTC. This codes for CSAARGRSSYEQYF.

This chain uses TRBV5-4 with TRBJ2-7; weak D call: TRBD1 (5 bases). V lost 5 bases and J 4 bases, leaving 13 bases between the germline ends. The length of the CDR3 is 13 residues. Germline lookup yields CDR1 SGHNT and CDR2 YYREEE (reference sequence). Here the CDR3 reads CASSNRSYYEQYF. As DNA, the CDR3 is TGTGCCAGCAGTAACAGGTCGTATTACGAGCAGTACTTC.

Here the CDR3 reads CASSPLAGDAGELFF. CDR3 bases: TGTGCCAGCTCACCACTAGCGGGAGACGCCGGGGAGCTGTTTTTT. The chain is built from TRBV18 and TRBJ2-2, with 9 bases identical to TRBD2. V was pared by 1 base and J by 6 bases, with 3 bases of the junction left unmatched. CDR3 length equals 15 residues. Germline V gene lookup returns CDR1 KGHSH and CDR2 LQKENI. The variable domain in full, with the rest retrieved from reference TRBV18 and TRBJ2-2, is NAGVMQNPRHLVRRRGQEARLRCSPMKGHSHVYWYRQLPEEGLKFMVYLQKENIIDESGMPKERFSAEFPKEGPSILRIQQVVRGDSAAYFCASSPLAGDAGELFFGEGSRLTVL.

Only one count was recorded for this clone. The chain has TRBV21-1 and TRBJ2-2. TRBV21-1 is recorded as a pseudogene. The CDR3 spans 12 residues. This chain's CDR3 is CARGTVDGELFF. The CDR3 bases are TGTGCCAGAGGGACCGTGGACGGGGAGCTGTTTTTT.

This sequence joins TRBV28 and TRBJ1-5; the D is unclear. The CDR3 runs 14 residues. In germline, CDR1 is MDHEN, CDR2 SYDVKM. V dropped 3 bases and J dropped 3 bases, with 9 bases sitting between them. The DNA for the CDR3 is TGTGCCAGCAGTTTCCAAGGGAACAATCAGCCCCAGCATTTT. Residues: CASSFQGNNQPQHF. The whole variable domain, remainder taken from reference TRBV28 and TRBJ1-5, is DVKVTQSSRYLVKRTGEKVFLECVQDMDHENMFWYRQDPGLGLRLIYFSYDVKMKEKGDIPEGYSVSREKKERFSLILESASTNQTSMYLCASSFQGNNQPQHFGDGTRLSIL.

V gene TRBV7-6 combines with J gene TRBJ1-1; D unresolved. This CDR3 spans 15 amino acids. Germline-derived CDR1 and CDR2 are SGHVS and FNYEAQ. V lost 6 bases, J lost 1 base, and 15 bases lay in between. The CDR3 protein is CASSFVGYGNTEAFF. CDR3 nucleotide sequence: TGTGCCAGCAGTTTTGTCGGGTATGGGAACACTGAAGCTTTCTTT.

Notes on this clone: The same CDR3 arises from other DNA sequences in this sample as well. J is TRBJ2-2 and V is TRBV5-1, with 13 bases that match TRBD2. CDR1 is SGHRS and CDR2 is YFSETQ in the germline V gene. The CDR3 extends over 16 amino acids. The J segment lost 3 bases and the V segment lost 4 bases, leaving 3 bases of the junction unmatched. For the CDR3, the DNA is TGCGCCAGCAGCCTCGGACTAGCGGGAGACACCGGGGAGCTGTTTTTT. It specifies CASSLGLAGDTGELFF.

The rearrangement links TRBV2 to TRBJ1-1; D not certain. V lost 7 bases, J lost 0 bases, and 9 bases lay in between. This CDR3 is 13 amino acids long. Germline CDR1 is SNHLY and CDR2 is FYNNEI. This chain's CDR3 is CASTMHLNTEAFF. The CDR3 DNA reads as TGTGCCAGCACCATGCACTTGAACACTGAAGCTTTCTTT.

The genes are TRBV15 and TRBJ2-7, with 9 positions matching TRBD1. The ends lost 1 base at V and 3 bases at J; junction bases unmatched: 10. Germline V CDR1 and CDR2: LNHNV, YYDKDF (reference sequence). The CDR3 consists of 17 residues. CDR3 region: CATSRGGMRDRDYEQYF. In DNA form, the CDR3 reads TGTGCCACCAGCAGAGGGGGGATGCGGGACAGGGACTACGAGCAGTACTTC.